This T cell receptor (beta chain) was recovered during a study of identical twins' blood T cells. TCRdb fed the 5' RACE reads into MiXCR, producing one record per CDR3 protein. The data contain hundreds of thousands of distinct CDR3 sequences, about 28% of them singletons. This clonotype was seen repeatedly, ten times or more. Germline V gene data show CDR1 as SNHLY and CDR2 as FYNNEI. V lost 9 bases to trimming and J lost 5 bases; unmatched junction nucleotides: 9. The CDR3 totals 14 residues. The V gene is TRBV2, the J gene TRBJ1-1; TRBD1 agrees at 10 bases. Sequencing was carried out using PBMCs. This TCR was recovered from a woman aged 18-49 years in good health. In DNA form, the CDR3 reads TGTGCCAGAGGGACAGGGGCAAGTAGGACTGAAGCTTTCTTT. As protein: CARGTGASRTEAFF.